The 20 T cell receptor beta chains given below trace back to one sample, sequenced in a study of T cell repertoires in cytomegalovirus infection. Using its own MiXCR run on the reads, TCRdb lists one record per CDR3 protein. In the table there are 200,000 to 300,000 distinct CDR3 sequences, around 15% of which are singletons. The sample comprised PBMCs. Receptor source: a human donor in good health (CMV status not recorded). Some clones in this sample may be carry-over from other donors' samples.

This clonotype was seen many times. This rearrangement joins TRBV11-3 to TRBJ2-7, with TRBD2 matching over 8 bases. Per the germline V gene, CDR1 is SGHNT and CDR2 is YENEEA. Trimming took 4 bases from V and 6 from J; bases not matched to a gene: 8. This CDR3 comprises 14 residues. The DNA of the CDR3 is TGTGCCAGCAGCTCGGGACCGGGAGGGCTCGAGCAGTACTTC. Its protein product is CASSSGPGGLEQYF.

The CDR3 DNA reads as TGTGCCAGCAGCCAAGGTCCTAGCGGGAACTCCTACGAGCAGTACTTC. It codes for CASSQGPSGNSYEQYF. This chain connects TRBV4-2 to TRBJ2-7; 9 bases agree with TRBD2. CDR3 size: 16 residues. The germline CDR1 and CDR2 sequences are LGHNA and YNFKEQ. V lost 1 base, J lost 0 bases, and 4 bases stayed unmatched.

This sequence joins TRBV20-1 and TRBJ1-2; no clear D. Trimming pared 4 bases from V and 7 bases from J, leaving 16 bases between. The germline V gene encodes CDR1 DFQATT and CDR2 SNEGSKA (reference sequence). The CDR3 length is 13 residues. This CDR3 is CSANSLPGLGYTF. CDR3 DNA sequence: TGCAGTGCTAACAGCCTTCCCGGGCTTGGCTACACCTTC.

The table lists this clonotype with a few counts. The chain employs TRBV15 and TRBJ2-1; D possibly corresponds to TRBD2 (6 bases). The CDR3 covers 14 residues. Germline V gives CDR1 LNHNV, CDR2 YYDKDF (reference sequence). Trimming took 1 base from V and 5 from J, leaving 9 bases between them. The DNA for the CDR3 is TGTGCCACCAGCAGAGCCCCGGGGGACAATGAGCAGTTCTTC. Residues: CATSRAPGDNEQFF. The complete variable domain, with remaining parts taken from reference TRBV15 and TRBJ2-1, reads DAMVIQNPRYQVTQFGKPVTLSCSQTLNHNVMYWYQQKSSQAPKLLFHYYDKDFNNEADTPDNFQSRRPNTSFCFLDIRSPGLGDTAMYLCATSRAPGDNEQFFGPGTRLTVL.

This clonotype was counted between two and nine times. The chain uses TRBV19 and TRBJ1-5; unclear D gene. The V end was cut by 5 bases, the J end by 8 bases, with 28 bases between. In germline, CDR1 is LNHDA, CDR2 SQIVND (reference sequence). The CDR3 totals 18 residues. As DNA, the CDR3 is TGTGCCAGTAGTGCTCAGGTCGGAACTGGCTTTATAGTGGAGCCCCAGCATTTT. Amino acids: CASSAQVGTGFIVEPQHF. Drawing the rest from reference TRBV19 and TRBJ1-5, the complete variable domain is DGGITQSPKYLFRKEGQNVTLSCEQNLNHDAMYWYRQDPGQGLRLIYYSQIVNDFQKGDIAEGYSVSREKKESFPLTVTSAQKNPTAFYLCASSAQVGTGFIVEPQHFGDGTRLSIL.

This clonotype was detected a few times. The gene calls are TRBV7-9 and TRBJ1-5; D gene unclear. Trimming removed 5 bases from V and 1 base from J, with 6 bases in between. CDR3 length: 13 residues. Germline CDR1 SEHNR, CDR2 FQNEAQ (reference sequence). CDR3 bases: TGTGCCAGCAGCCCCATAAGCAATCAGCCCCAGCATTTT. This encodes CASSPISNQPQHF.

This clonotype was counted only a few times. The CDR3 DNA follows: TGTGCCAGCAGCTTGTGGCAGGACGGAAACATTCAGTACTTC. It specifies CASSLWQDGNIQYF. V is TRBV5-4 and J is TRBJ2-4; D unresolved. CDR1 is SGHNT and CDR2 is YYREEE in the germline V gene (reference sequence). The CDR3 is made up of 14 amino acids. Trimming took off 1 base at V and 6 bases at J, with 11 bases between the two ends. Combining the CDR3 with reference TRBV5-4 and TRBJ2-4 gives the whole variable domain ETGVTQSPTHLIKTRGQQVTLRCSSQSGHNTVSWYQQALGQGPQFIFQYYREEENGRGNFPPRFSGLQFPNYSSELNVNALELDDSALYLCASSLWQDGNIQYFGAGTRLSVL.

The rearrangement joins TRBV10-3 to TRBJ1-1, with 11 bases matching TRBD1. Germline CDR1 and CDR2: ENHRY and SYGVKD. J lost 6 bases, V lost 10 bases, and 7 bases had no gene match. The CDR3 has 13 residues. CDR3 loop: CATGTGGSPEAFF. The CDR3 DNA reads TGTGCCACCGGGACAGGGGGGTCACCTGAAGCTTTCTTT.

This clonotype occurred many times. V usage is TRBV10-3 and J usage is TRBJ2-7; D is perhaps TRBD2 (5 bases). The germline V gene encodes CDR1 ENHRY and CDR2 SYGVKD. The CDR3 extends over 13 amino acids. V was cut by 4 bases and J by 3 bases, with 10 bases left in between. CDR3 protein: CAISVTSVYEQYF. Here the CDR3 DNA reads TGTGCCATCAGTGTTACTAGTGTCTACGAGCAGTACTTC.

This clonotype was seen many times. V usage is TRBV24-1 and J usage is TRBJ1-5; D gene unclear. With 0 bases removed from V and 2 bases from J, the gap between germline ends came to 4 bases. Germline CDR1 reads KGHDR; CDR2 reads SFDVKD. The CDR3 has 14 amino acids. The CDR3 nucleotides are TGTGCCACCAGTGATTTGATGGGCAATCAGCCCCAGCATTTT. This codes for CATSDLMGNQPQHF.

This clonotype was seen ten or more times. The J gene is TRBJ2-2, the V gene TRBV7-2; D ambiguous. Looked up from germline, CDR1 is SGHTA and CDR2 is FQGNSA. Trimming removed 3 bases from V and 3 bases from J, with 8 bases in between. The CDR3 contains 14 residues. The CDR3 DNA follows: TGTGCCAGCAGCTTCTACGGCCACACCGGGGAGCTGTTTTTT. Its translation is CASSFYGHTGELFF.

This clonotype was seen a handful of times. CDR3 DNA sequence: TGTGCCAGCAGCTTGAGTTTGTCGTCCACCTACGAGCAGTACTTC. Its protein is CASSLSLSSTYEQYF. This chain links TRBV5-8 with TRBJ2-7, with no clear D. Looked up from germline, CDR1 is SGHTS and CDR2 is YDEGEE. V dropped 1 base and J dropped 2 bases, with 13 bases sitting between them. The CDR3 spans 15 residues.

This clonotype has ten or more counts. The CDR3 DNA reads TGTGCCAGCAGTTCTTTAGTCGACAATGAGCAGTTCTTC. This translates into CASSSLVDNEQFF. The rearrangement joins TRBV12-3 or TRBV12-4 to TRBJ2-1; D call uncertain. Trimming took 4 bases from V and 5 from J, leaving 9 bases between them. The CDR3 spans 13 residues.

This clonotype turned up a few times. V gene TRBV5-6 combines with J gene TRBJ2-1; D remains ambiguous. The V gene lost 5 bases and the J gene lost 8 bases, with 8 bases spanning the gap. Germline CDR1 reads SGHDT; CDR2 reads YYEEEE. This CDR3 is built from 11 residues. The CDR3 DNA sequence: TGTGCCAGCAGTACCTTGGATGAGCAGTTCTTC. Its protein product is CASSTLDEQFF.

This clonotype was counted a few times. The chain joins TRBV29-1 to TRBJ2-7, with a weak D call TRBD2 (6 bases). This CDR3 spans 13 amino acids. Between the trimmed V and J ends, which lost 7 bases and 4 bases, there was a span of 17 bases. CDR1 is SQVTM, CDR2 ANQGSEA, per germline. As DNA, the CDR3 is TGCAGCGCATCGCTAGCGCAACGTTACGAGCAGTACTTC. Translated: CSASLAQRYEQYF.

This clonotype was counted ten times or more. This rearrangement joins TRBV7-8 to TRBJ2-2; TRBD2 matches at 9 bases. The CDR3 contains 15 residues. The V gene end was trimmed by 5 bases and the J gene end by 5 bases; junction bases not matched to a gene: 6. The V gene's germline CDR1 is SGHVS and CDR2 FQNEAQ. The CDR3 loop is CASSPGTSKTGELFF. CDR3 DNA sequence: TGTGCCAGCAGCCCCGGGACTAGCAAGACCGGGGAGCTGTTTTTT.

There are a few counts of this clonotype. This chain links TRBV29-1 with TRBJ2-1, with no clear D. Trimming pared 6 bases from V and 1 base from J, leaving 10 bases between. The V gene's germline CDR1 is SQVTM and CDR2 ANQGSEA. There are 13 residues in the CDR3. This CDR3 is CSVATTSYNEQFF. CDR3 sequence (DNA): TGCAGCGTCGCCACCACATCCTACAATGAGCAGTTCTTC.

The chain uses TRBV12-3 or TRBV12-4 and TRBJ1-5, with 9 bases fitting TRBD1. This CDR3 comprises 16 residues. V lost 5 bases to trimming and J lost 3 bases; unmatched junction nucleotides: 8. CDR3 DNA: TGTGCCAGCAGTCATACAGGGGGCGCCGACAATCAGCCCCAGCATTTT. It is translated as CASSHTGGADNQPQHF.

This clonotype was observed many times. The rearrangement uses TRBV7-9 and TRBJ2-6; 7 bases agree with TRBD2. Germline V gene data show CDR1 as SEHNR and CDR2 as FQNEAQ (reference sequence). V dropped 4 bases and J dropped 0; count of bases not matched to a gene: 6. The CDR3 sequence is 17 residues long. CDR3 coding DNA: TGTGCCAGCAGCTCTAGCGGACGAACCTCTGGGGCCAACGTCCTGACTTTC. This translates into CASSSSGRTSGANVLTF. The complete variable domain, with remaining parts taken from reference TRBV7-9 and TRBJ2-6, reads DTGVSQNPRHKITKRGQNVTFRCDPISEHNRLYWYRQTLGQGPEFLTYFQNEAQLEKSRLLSDRFSAERPKGSFSTLEIQRTEQGDSAMYLCASSSSGRTSGANVLTFGAGSRLTVL.

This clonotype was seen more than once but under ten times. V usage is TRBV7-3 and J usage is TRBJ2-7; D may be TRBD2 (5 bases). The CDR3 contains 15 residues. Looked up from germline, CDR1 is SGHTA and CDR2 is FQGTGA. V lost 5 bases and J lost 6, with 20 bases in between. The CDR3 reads CASSESGRTVAEQYF. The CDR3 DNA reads TGTGCCAGCAGCGAAAGCGGAAGGACGGTGGCCGAGCAGTACTTC.